The rows below give T cell receptor beta chains drawn from one sample of a study of cytomegalovirus exposure and HLA in healthy donors. The data were produced by immunoSEQ multiplex PCR, yet TCRdb's version contains in-frame clones alone and is incomplete. The record lists about 88,000 clones, of which the ten most abundant hold about 5.9%. Sample: PBMCs. These receptors were taken from a girl aged 10-17 years in good health and CMV-seropositive. Both conserved end residues are part of each CDR3. A D gene is named only where the DNA matches it firmly.

TRBJ2-5 TRBD1 TRBV29-1 TGCAGCGTGCTTTTCCGGGACAGGGGGCCAGAGACCCAGTACTTC CSVLFRDRGPETQYF
TRBJ1-5 . TRBV4-3 TGCGCCAGCAGCCGAGATTATAGGGGCAAAGAGAGTCAGCCCCAGCATTTT CASSRDYRGKESQPQHF
TRBJ2-5 . TRBV28 TGTGCCAGCAGCCCTACCCAAGCAGGGGCCCGCAAGACCCAGTACTTC CASSPTQAGARKTQYF
TRBJ1-2 . TRBV5-6 TGTGCCAGCAGCCCCGGGCGGCGGGACTATGGCTACACCTTC CASSPGRRDYGYTF
TRBJ2-1 TRBD2 TRBV27 TGTGCCAGCAGCCTGCTAGCGGGGGGGCTTGGTGAGCAGTTCTTC CASSLLAGGLGEQFF
TRBJ1-5 TRBD1 TRBV19 TGTGCCAGTAGATCTGTGGGGGGGACAGGGCGTAATCAGCCCCAGCATTTT CASRSVGGTGRNQPQHF
TRBJ1-1 TRBD1 TRBV11-1 TGTGCCAGCAGCATCGGACAGGAAAACACTGAAGCTTTCTTT CASSIGQENTEAFF
TRBJ1-3 . TRBV4-3 TGCGCCAGCAGCCAAGGGGAGGGGGGTGGAAACACCATATATTTT CASSQGEGGGNTIYF
TRBJ2-2 TRBD1 TRBV25-1 TGTGCCAGCAGTTCGACAGGGGGGATCACCGGGGAGCTGTTTTTT CASSSTGGITGELFF
TRBJ2-7 . TRBV11-2 TGTGCCAGCAGCTTAGATCTCTACGAGCAGTACTTC CASSLDLYEQYF
TRBJ2-1 TRBD1 TRBV30 TGTGCCTGGAACACAGGGGGCGGGAGAAATGAGCAGTTCTTC CAWNTGGGRNEQFF
TRBJ1-2 . TRBV30 TGTGCCTGGAGTACTGGAGGAAACTATGGCTACACCTTC CAWSTGGNYGYTF
TRBJ1-5 . TRBV28 TGTGCCAGCAGACAGGACGGCAATCAGCCCCAGCATTTT CASRQDGNQPQHF